This T cell receptor (beta chain) was sequenced in a study of blood T cell repertoires in COVID-19. Study-wide background: Nucleic acid was either cDNA or gDNA, and it came from T cells, B-cell-depleted T cells, or PBMCs.

CDR1 is MGHDK, CDR2 SYGVNS, per germline. The CDR3 spans 16 residues. Trimming removed 0 bases from V and 1 base from J, with 7 bases in between. Per the study methods: For nucleated cells, counts were estimated from reference gene primer amplification. The method was immunoSEQ multiplex PCR; TCRdb's version includes in-frame clones alone and lacks a portion of them. The D gene and trimming were derived from the DNA, and the V and J assignments and clone size from that table. The data hold approximately 130,000 clones, with roughly 79% observed a single time. The chain carries TRBV25-1 and TRBJ2-6; possible D gene TRBD1, 5 bases. The sequencing input was peripheral blood. The sequence was collected from a human donor in a cohort sampled during active COVID-19. The CDR3 coding sequence is TGTGCCAGCAGTGAATACAGGGAATCTGGGGCCAACGTCCTGACTTTC. This encodes CASSEYRESGANVLTF.